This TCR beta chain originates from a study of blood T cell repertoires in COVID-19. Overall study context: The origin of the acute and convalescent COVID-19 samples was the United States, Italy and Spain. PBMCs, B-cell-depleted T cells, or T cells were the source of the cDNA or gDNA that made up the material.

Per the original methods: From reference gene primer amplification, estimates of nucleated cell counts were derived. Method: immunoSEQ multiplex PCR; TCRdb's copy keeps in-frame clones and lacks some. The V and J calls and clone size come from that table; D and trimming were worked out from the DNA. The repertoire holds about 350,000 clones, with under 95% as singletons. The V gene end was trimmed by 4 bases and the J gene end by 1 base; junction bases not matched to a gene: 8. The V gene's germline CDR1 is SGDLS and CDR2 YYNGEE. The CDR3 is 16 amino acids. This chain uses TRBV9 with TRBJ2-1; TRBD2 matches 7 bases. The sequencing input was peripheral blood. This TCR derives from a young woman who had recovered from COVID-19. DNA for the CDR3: TGTGCCAGCAGCCCGGGGAGGGCCTCATCCTACAATGAGCAGTTCTTC. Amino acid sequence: CASSPGRASSYNEQFF.